The T cell receptor beta chain described here comes from a study of blood T cell repertoires in COVID-19. Overall study context: Both acute and convalescent COVID-19 samples were obtained from the United States, Italy and Spain. PBMCs, B-cell-depleted T cells, or T cells were the source of the cDNA or gDNA that made up the material.

The CDR3 totals 16 residues. The V gene end was trimmed by 0 bases and the J gene end by 4 bases; junction bases not matched to a gene: 8. CDR1 and CDR2 from the germline V gene are SGDLS and YYNGEE. Per the original methods: For nucleated cells, counts were estimated from reference gene primer amplification. Produced via immunoSEQ multiplex PCR; TCRdb's table is partial and in-frame only. D and trimming were read from the DNA, whereas the V and J calls and clone size are those reported in that table. The sample shows around 88,000 clones, 81% of them seen only once. Sequenced input: peripheral blood. The chain uses TRBV9 and TRBJ2-3, with 7 bases that match TRBD2. This TCR was sampled from a man between 60 and 70 years old with acute or convalescent COVID-19. The CDR3 DNA is TGTGCCAGCAGCGTAGCGGCGGGAGAGGCATCAGATACGCAGTATTTT. Translated, it gives CASSVAAGEASDTQYF.